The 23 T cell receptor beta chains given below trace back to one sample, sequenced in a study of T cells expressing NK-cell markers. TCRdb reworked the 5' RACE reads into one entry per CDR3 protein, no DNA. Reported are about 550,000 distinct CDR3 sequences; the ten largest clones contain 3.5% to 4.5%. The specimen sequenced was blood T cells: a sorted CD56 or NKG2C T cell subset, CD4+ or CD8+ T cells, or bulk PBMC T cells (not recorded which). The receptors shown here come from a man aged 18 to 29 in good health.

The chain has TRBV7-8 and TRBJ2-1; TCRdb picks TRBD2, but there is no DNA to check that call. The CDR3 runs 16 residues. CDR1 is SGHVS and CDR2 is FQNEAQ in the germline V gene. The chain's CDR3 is CASTQLAGGRDNEQFF.

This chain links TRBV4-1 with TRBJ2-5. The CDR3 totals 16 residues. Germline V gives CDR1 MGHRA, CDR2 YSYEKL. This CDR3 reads CASSQDRSLTQETQYF.

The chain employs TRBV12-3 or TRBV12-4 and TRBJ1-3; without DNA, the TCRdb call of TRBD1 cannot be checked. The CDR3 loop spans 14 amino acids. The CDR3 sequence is CASKKQEAGNTIYF.

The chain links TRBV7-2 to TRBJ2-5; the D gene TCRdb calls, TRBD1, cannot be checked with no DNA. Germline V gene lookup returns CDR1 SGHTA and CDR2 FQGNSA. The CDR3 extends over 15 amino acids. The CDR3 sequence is CASSSLPGAGETQYF.

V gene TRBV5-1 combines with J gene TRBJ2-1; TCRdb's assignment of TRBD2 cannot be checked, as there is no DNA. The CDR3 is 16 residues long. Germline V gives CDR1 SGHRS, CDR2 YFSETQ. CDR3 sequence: CASSLAREGRYNEQFF.

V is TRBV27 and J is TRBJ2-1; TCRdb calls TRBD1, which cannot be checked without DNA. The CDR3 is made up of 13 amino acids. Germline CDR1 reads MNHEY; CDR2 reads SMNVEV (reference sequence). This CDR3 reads CASGLGVYNEQFF.

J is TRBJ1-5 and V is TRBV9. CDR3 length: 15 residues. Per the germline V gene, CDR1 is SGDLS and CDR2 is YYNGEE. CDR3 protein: CASSVDTGPDQPQHF.

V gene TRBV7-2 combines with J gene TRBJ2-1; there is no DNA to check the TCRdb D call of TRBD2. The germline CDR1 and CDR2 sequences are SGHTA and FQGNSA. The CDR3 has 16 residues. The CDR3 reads CASSSEGTSVYNEQFF.

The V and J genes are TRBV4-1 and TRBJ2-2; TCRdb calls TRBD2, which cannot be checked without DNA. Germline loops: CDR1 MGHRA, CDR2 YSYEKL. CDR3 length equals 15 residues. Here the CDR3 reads CASSSPGLPRGELFF.

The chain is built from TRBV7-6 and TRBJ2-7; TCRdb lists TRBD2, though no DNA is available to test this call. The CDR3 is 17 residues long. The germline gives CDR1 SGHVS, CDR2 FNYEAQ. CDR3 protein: CASSAQSVRGTINEQYF.

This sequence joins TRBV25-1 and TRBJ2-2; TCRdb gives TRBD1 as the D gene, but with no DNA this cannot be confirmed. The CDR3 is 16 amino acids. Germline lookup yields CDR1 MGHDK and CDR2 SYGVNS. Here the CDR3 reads CASSRWGGGDTGELFF.

The CDR3 is CAIRPTGTGGLTGELFF. V and J are TRBV10-3 and TRBJ2-2; the D call from TCRdb, TRBD1, cannot be confirmed without DNA. This CDR3 is 17 amino acids long. From germline, CDR1 is ENHRY and CDR2 SYGVKD.

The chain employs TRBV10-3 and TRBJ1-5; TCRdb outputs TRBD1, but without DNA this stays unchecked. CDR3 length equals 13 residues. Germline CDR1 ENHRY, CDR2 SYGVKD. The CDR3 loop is CAIRGDGEGPQHF.

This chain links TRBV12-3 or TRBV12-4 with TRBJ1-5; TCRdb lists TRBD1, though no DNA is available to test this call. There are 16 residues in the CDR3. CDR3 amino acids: CASSPRTGFRNQPQHF.

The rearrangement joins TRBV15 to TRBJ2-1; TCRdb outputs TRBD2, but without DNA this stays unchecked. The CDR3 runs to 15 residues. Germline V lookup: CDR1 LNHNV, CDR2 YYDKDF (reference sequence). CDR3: CATSRTRLEDNEQFF.

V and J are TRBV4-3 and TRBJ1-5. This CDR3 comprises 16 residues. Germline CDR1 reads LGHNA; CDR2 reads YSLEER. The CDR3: CASSRTLEAGNQPQHF.

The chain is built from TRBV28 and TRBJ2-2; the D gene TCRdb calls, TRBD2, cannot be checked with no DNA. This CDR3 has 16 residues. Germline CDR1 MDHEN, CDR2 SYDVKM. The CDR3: CASSHSRPGDTGELFF. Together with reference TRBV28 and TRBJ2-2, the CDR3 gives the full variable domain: DVKVTQSSRYLVKRTGEKVFLECVQDMDHENMFWYRQDPGLGLRLIYFSYDVKMKEKGDIPEGYSVSREKKERFSLILESASTNQTSMYLCASSHSRPGDTGELFFGEGSRLTVL.

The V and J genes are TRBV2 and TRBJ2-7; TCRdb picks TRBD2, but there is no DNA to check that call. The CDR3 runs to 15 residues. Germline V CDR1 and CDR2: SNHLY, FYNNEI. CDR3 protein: CASSRLSGVSYEQYF.

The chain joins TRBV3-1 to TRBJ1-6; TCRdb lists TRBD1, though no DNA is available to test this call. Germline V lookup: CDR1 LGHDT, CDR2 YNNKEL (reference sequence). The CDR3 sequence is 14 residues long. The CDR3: CASSQDSSGRTLHF.

The CDR3 loop is CASSPGIAGTGIQYF. This sequence joins TRBV12-3 or TRBV12-4 and TRBJ2-4; the TCRdb call, TRBD2, lacks DNA for checking. There are 15 residues in the CDR3.

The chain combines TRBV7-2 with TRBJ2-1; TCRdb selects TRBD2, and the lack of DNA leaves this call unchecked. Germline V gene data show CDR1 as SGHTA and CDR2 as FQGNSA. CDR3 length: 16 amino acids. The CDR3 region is CASSLSVAGVLNEQFF. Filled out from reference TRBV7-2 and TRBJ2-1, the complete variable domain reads GAGVSQSPSNKVTEKGKDVELRCDPISGHTALYWYRQSLGQGLEFLIYFQGNSAPDKSGLPSDRFSAERTGGSVSTLTIQRTQQEDSAVYLCASSLSVAGVLNEQFFGPGTRLTVL.

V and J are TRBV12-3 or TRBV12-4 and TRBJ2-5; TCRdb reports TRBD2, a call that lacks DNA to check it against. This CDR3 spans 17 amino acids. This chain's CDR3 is CASSPGTSGGVVETQYF.

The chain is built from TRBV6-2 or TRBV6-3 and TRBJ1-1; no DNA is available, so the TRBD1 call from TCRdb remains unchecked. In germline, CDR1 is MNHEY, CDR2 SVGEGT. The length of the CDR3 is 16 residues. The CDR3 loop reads CASRSWDRGTRTEAFF.